What follows are 21 T cell receptor beta chains derived from one specimen sequenced in a study of shared clonotypes between healthy human individuals. The naive CD8 population came from CD45RO-negative cells selected for CCR7, without terminally differentiated effector memory CD45RA+ cells. Profiled with immunoSEQ multiplex PCR; TCRdb holds only in-frame clones, not every one. The table shows about 800,000 clones, with approximately 96% occurring only once. Sequencing used naive CD8+ T cells sorted from blood. These receptor sequences come from a man aged 30 to 39 in good health.

The rearrangement joins TRBV2 to TRBJ2-1; 10 nucleotides match TRBD1. With 4 bases clipped from V and 3 bases from J, the junction kept 9 bases outside the gene matches. This CDR3 region has 17 residues. Looked up from germline, CDR1 is SNHLY and CDR2 is FYNNEI. CDR3 in DNA: TGTGCCAGCAGTGGACAGGGGGCCCTCTTCCTCTACAATGAGCAGTTCTTC. Protein sequence: CASSGQGALFLYNEQFF.

The CDR3 nucleotides read TGTGCCAGCAGCTCGAGCGAGGCCTACGAGCAGTACTTC. Amino acid sequence: CASSSSEAYEQYF. The chain has TRBV7-9 and TRBJ2-7; D is ambiguous. Germline V lookup: CDR1 SEHNR, CDR2 FQNEAQ (reference sequence). V was trimmed by 4 bases and J by 2 bases, leaving 9 bases between them. This CDR3 has 13 residues.

The genes are TRBV10-3 and TRBJ2-2; no firm D call. Germline V CDR1 and CDR2: ENHRY, SYGVKD. CDR3 size: 12 residues. Trimming cost V 11 bases and J 5 bases, with 12 bases left between them. The CDR3 region is CAVGGLTGELFF. CDR3 sequence (DNA): TGTGCCGTCGGCGGTCTGACCGGGGAGCTGTTTTTT.

The CDR3 DNA reads as TGTGCCAGCAGCTTAGGGGCAGGGTCAAGCGAGCAGTACTTC. This sequence encodes CASSLGAGSSEQYF. The chain links TRBV11-2 to TRBJ2-7, with D possibly being TRBD1 (5 bases). The ends were cut back, 1 base at V and 6 bases at J, with 13 bases in the middle. The CDR3 is 14 amino acids. CDR1 and CDR2 (germline): SGHAT, FQNNGV. Complete variable domain (other parts from reference TRBV11-2 and TRBJ2-7): EAGVAQSPRYKIIEKRQSVAFWCNPISGHATLYWYQQILGQGPKLLIQFQNNGVVDDSQLPKDRFSAERLKGVDSTLKIQPAKLEDSAVYLCASSLGAGSSEQYFGPGTRLTVT.

V is TRBV5-4 and J is TRBJ2-7; 10 bases fit TRBD1. Germline loops: CDR1 SGHNT, CDR2 YYREEE (reference sequence). V gave up 4 bases and J gave up 3 bases; unmatched junction bases: 10. The CDR3 runs 16 residues. For the CDR3, the DNA is TGTGCCAGCAGCCTAGGACCGGGACAGGGGCGCTACGAGCAGTACTTC. Residues: CASSLGPGQGRYEQYF.

The gene calls are TRBV4-1 and TRBJ2-5, with a weak D call TRBD1 (8 bases). CDR3 length: 14 amino acids. V was pared by 3 bases and J by 5 bases, with 13 bases between. CDR1 is MGHRA and CDR2 is YSYEKL in the germline V gene. CDR3 nucleotide sequence: TGCGCCAGCAGCCAGGAACAGGGGGGGGAGACCCAGTACTTC. It is translated as CASSQEQGGETQYF.

This clone was picked up one time. This rearrangement joins TRBV30 to TRBJ2-3, with TRBD2 matching over 13 bases. CDR3 size: 14 residues. The V segment lost 2 bases and the J segment 5 bases; nucleotides outside the gene matches: 1. Per germline, CDR1 GTSNPN and CDR2 SVGIG (reference sequence). The CDR3 DNA is TGTGCCTGGAGTCGACTAGCGGGAGGAGATACGCAGTATTTT. Amino acid sequence: CAWSRLAGGDTQYF.

The chain employs TRBV2 and TRBJ2-1; 8 bases agree with TRBD2. CDR3 length: 14 amino acids. Germline assignment: CDR1 SNHLY and CDR2 FYNNEI. The CDR3 sequence: CALKLAEAYNEQFF. The CDR3, as DNA: TGTGCTCTTAAACTAGCGGAAGCCTACAATGAGCAGTTCTTC.

CDR3 bases: TGTGCCAGCAGTGTGACAGTCAGCCCCACAGATACGCAGTATTTT. As protein: CASSVTVSPTDTQYF. The chain links TRBV27 to TRBJ2-3, with a possible D match to TRBD1 (5 bases). Germline lookup yields CDR1 MNHEY and CDR2 SMNVEV (reference sequence). V lost 5 bases and J lost 2, with 14 bases in between. This CDR3 is 15 amino acids long.

The chain joins TRBV15 to TRBJ2-2; no clear D gene. Trimming removed 5 bases from V and 6 bases from J, with 16 bases in between. The CDR3 covers 15 residues. Germline CDR1 LNHNV, CDR2 YYDKDF (reference sequence). This CDR3 reads CATSQTTEFSGELFF. CDR3 DNA: TGTGCCACCAGCCAAACCACAGAGTTTTCCGGGGAGCTGTTTTTT. The full variable domain, completed using reference TRBV15 and TRBJ2-2, is DAMVIQNPRYQVTQFGKPVTLSCSQTLNHNVMYWYQQKSSQAPKLLFHYYDKDFNNEADTPDNFQSRRPNTSFCFLDIRSPGLGDTAMYLCATSQTTEFSGELFFGEGSRLTVL.

This clone occurred a few times. This chain joins TRBV7-2 and TRBJ1-1; D is undetermined. CDR3 length: 14 residues. CDR1 and CDR2 (germline): SGHTA, FQGNSA. Trimming pared 3 bases from V and 0 bases from J, leaving 8 bases between. The CDR3 DNA follows: TGTGCCAGCAGCTTTGTCTCGTTGAACACTGAAGCTTTCTTT. Translated: CASSFVSLNTEAFF.

V gene TRBV29-1 combines with J gene TRBJ2-6, with 9 bases fitting TRBD1. Germline lookup yields CDR1 SQVTM and CDR2 ANQGSEA. V lost 5 bases to trimming and J lost 1 base; unmatched junction nucleotides: 9. The CDR3 length is 17 residues. The CDR3 protein is CSVLRDRDSSGANVLTF. As DNA, the CDR3 is TGCAGCGTTTTACGGGACAGGGACTCTTCTGGGGCCAACGTCCTGACTTTC.

The chain combines TRBV4-1 with TRBJ2-1, with D uncertain. The germline gives CDR1 MGHRA, CDR2 YSYEKL. The CDR3 spans 15 residues. V was cut by 4 bases and J by 6 bases, with 16 bases left in between. CDR3 region: CASSLSGPSGNEQFF. The CDR3 DNA sequence: TGCGCCAGCAGCCTCTCCGGGCCCTCGGGCAATGAGCAGTTCTTC.

This sequence joins TRBV27 and TRBJ1-1; maybe TRBD1 (5 bases). The CDR3 length is 12 residues. The germline gives CDR1 MNHEY, CDR2 SMNVEV (reference sequence). V was pared by 6 bases and J by 8 bases, with 13 bases between. The CDR3 bases are TGTGCCAGCAGGGGGGACCAAATAGAAGCTTTCTTT. This translates into CASRGDQIEAFF.

The CDR3, as DNA: TGTGCCAGCAGCCAACAGGGGTTTGAAGAAAAACTGTTTTTT. It codes for CASSQQGFEEKLFF. J is TRBJ1-4 and V is TRBV11-2; 7 bases line up with TRBD1. Germline CDR1 is SGHAT and CDR2 is FQNNGV. The CDR3 totals 14 residues. V was clipped by 5 bases and J by 8 bases; unmatched bases: 8.

This chain connects TRBV11-2 to TRBJ2-2; D unresolved. V was cut by 8 bases and J by 0 bases, with 10 bases left in between. The CDR3 has 14 residues. Germline V lookup: CDR1 SGHAT, CDR2 FQNNGV. The CDR3 loop is CASSRNPNTGELFF. CDR3 coding DNA: TGTGCCAGCTCCCGGAATCCGAACACCGGGGAGCTGTTTTTT.

The chain employs TRBV11-3 and TRBJ2-3; 9 positions match TRBD1. The CDR3 has 15 residues. Unmatched junction bases numbered 0, after V lost 1 base and J lost 1 base. CDR1 and CDR2 (germline): SGHNT, YENEEA. The CDR3 is CASSLGQGGTDTQYF. CDR3 bases: TGTGCCAGCAGCTTAGGACAGGGGGGCACAGATACGCAGTATTTT.

The chain links TRBV27 to TRBJ2-1, with 12 bases identical to TRBD2. V was pared by 6 bases and J by 7 bases, with 10 bases of the junction left unmatched. CDR1 is MNHEY, CDR2 SMNVEV, per germline (reference sequence). The CDR3 is made up of 16 amino acids. The CDR3 DNA reads TGTGCCAGCAGCCATCCTAGCGGGAGGGCCGATAATGAGCAGTTCTTC. Translating gives CASSHPSGRADNEQFF.

The rearrangement uses TRBV14 and TRBJ2-1, with 8 bases aligning to TRBD2. The CDR3 is 16 residues long. Germline V gene lookup returns CDR1 SGHDN and CDR2 FVKESK. V lost 0 bases and J lost 3; bases outside the gene matches: 4. Here the CDR3 reads CASSQEEAGDYNEQFF. CDR3 sequence (DNA): TGTGCCAGCAGCCAAGAAGAAGCGGGAGACTACAATGAGCAGTTCTTC.

J is TRBJ2-3 and V is TRBV11-2; the match to TRBD1 covers 7 bases. The V and J ends lost 4 bases and 6 bases, in that order; junction bases with no gene match: 13. The CDR3 sequence is 16 residues long. Germline-derived CDR1 and CDR2 are SGHAT and FQNNGV. CDR3 residues: CASSSMTGHMEDTQYF. As DNA, the CDR3 is TGTGCCAGCAGCTCCATGACAGGGCACATGGAGGATACGCAGTATTTT.

V gene TRBV9 combines with J gene TRBJ2-1; TRBD2 matches 12 bases. The germline gives CDR1 SGDLS, CDR2 YYNGEE. This CDR3 contains 18 residues. V lost 3 bases to trimming and J lost 7 bases; unmatched junction nucleotides: 14. The CDR3: CASSALRTSGTVTNEQFF. As DNA, the CDR3 is TGTGCCAGCAGCGCTTTAAGGACTAGCGGGACGGTGACGAATGAGCAGTTCTTC.